These T cell receptor beta chains were read from a single sample in a study of lymphopenia after photon versus proton radiotherapy. The repertoire was sequenced with immunoSEQ multiplex PCR; TCRdb's copy has only in-frame clones and lacks some. In the table there are about 40,000 clones, just over 85% of which are singletons. The material was peripheral blood, obtained from a patient treated with proton-based radiotherapy. The receptors were gathered from a woman in her 70s with pancreatic cancer. Some clones in this sample may be carry-over from other donors' samples. CDR3s include the opening cysteine and the closing phenylalanine or tryptophan. The order of the fields is J gene, D gene, V gene, clone size, CDR3 protein, CDR3 DNA. D genes are given only for firm matches. Clone size is stated in some rows and not others, as once, few, many or a class when expanded.

TRBJ1-2 TRBD1 TRBV27 - CASSLPGQELSPQGVYGYTF TGTGCCAGCAGTCTCCCGGGACAGGAGCTTTCCCCTCAAGGAGTCTATGGCTACACCTTC
TRBJ2-3 TRBD1 TRBV28 - CASSHRGLTDTQYF TGTGCCAGCAGCCACAGGGGGCTGACAGATACGCAGTATTTT
TRBJ2-5 - TRBV5-1 - CASSPKEGGTQYF TGCGCCAGCAGCCCTAAGGAGGGGGGGACCCAGTACTTC
TRBJ1-5 - TRBV29-1 - CSVGEGDQPQHF TGCAGCGTTGGGGAGGGGGATCAGCCCCAGCATTTT
TRBJ2-1 - TRBV5-1 - CASSTDSSYNEQFF TGCGCCAGCAGCACAGATAGCTCCTACAATGAGCAGTTCTTC
TRBJ2-7 - TRBV4-3 - CASSLGIGVSYEQYF TGCGCCAGCAGCCTAGGGATAGGGGTCTCCTACGAGCAGTACTTC
TRBJ1-2 TRBD1 TRBV29-1 - CSVPTGGYGYTF TGCAGCGTTCCCACAGGGGGCTATGGCTACACCTTC
TRBJ2-3 TRBD2 TRBV5-1 once CASSLATSGRDTQYF TGCGCCAGCAGCTTGGCTACTAGCGGGAGGGATACGCAGTATTTT
TRBJ1-5 TRBD1 TRBV2 few CASSSTGGNQPQHF TGTGCCAGCAGTAGTACAGGGGGCAATCAGCCCCAGCATTTT
TRBJ1-2 - TRBV15 few CATSRLEGTGSGYGYTF TGTGCCACCAGCAGACTTGAGGGTACCGGGTCTGGCTATGGCTACACCTTC
TRBJ2-5 - TRBV6-5 - CASSRLPGWETQYF TGTGCCAGCAGTCGACTTCCAGGGTGGGAGACCCAGTACTTC
TRBJ2-3 - TRBV6-4 - CASSALAGDTQYF TGTGCCAGCAGTGCCCTCGCCGGAGATACGCAGTATTTT
TRBJ1-1 TRBD1 TRBV28 - CASRSKTGKNTEAFF TGTGCCAGCAGGAGCAAGACAGGGAAGAACACTGAAGCTTTCTTT
TRBJ2-7 TRBD1 TRBV5-5 - CASSLTGDTYEQYF TGTGCCAGCAGCTTGACAGGGGATACCTACGAGCAGTACTTC
TRBJ2-3 TRBD2 TRBV10-1 - CASSEISGRATDTQYF TGCGCCAGCAGTGAGATTAGCGGGAGGGCCACAGATACGCAGTATTTT
TRBJ2-2 TRBD1 TRBV11-3 - CASSLSGTGTGELFF TGTGCCAGCAGCTTGTCCGGGACAGGGACCGGGGAGCTGTTTTTT
TRBJ2-7 - TRBV27 - CASSFWGPYEQYF TGTGCCAGCAGTTTCTGGGGGCCCTACGAGCAGTACTTC
TRBJ2-3 - TRBV28 - CASSLYSSTDTQYF TGTGCCAGCAGTTTATATTCTAGCACAGATACGCAGTATTTT
TRBJ2-3 - TRBV9 - CASSVITEGTDTQYF TGTGCCAGCAGCGTAATAACGGAAGGCACAGATACGCAGTATTTT
TRBJ1-1 - TRBV30 - CAWRGRGGMNTEAFF TGTGCCTGGAGAGGTCGAGGGGGGATGAACACTGAAGCTTTCTTT
TRBJ2-6 TRBD1 TRBV9 - CASSVTGTGLSGANVLTF TGTGCCAGCAGCGTCACCGGGACAGGTCTATCCGGGGCCAACGTCCTGACTTTC
TRBJ2-2 - TRBV27 - CASSLIDGELFF TGTGCCAGCAGTTTAATCGACGGGGAGCTGTTTTTT
TRBJ1-1 TRBD1 TRBV6-1 - CASSEAEWDSAFF TGTGCCAGCAGTGAAGCAGAATGGGACAGCGCTTTCTTT